The 9 T cell receptor beta chains below were found in one sample sequenced in a study of T cell repertoires in cytomegalovirus infection. For these TCRs, the target antigens are not known. TCRdb independently ran MiXCR on the reads; one entry per CDR3 protein. The table shows some 900,000 distinct CDR3 sequences, with around a third occurring only once. Material: cultured CD8+ T cells from PBMCs, obtained from culture after CMV antigen stimulation. These receptors came from a human donor in good health (CMV status not recorded). Some clones in this sample may be carry-over from other donors' samples.

This clonotype was found a few times. Here the CDR3 DNA reads TGTGCCAGCAGTTACAGGGGGCGCTACGAGCAGTACGTC. Protein product: CASSYRGRYEQYV. The chain combines TRBV28 with TRBJ2-7; 9 nucleotides align to TRBD1. Germline lookup yields CDR1 MDHEN and CDR2 SYDVKM. V trimming: 4 bases; J trimming: 3 bases; junction bases outside the gene matches: 1. The CDR3 is made up of 13 amino acids.

This clonotype was recorded at least ten times. Written as DNA, the CDR3 is TGTGCCAGCAGCGATACTAGGACAGGGACGAACACCGGGGAGCTGTTTTTT. Amino acids: CASSDTRTGTNTGELFF. This chain connects TRBV9 to TRBJ2-2; 8 nucleotides agree with TRBD1. There are 17 residues in the CDR3. The V and J ends lost 3 bases and 0 bases, in that order; junction bases with no gene match: 7. CDR1 and CDR2 (germline): SGDLS, YYNGEE.

As DNA, the CDR3 is TGTGCCAGCAGTTACTTCCCGGGACAGGGTGACACCGGGGAGCTGTTTTTT. This translates into CASSYFPGQGDTGELFF. The chain carries TRBV28 and TRBJ2-2; 9 bases match TRBD1. J gave up 3 bases and V 4 bases, and 9 bases lay outside the gene matches. CDR3 size: 17 residues. Germline V gene data show CDR1 as MDHEN and CDR2 as SYDVKM.

The table lists this clonotype with a few counts. The chain couples TRBV15 to TRBJ2-7; the D is unclear. The V gene's germline CDR1 is LNHNV and CDR2 YYDKDF (reference sequence). The CDR3 runs 14 residues. Trimming shortened V by 0 bases and J by 1 base, and 7 bases separated the two germline ends. The CDR3 coding sequence is TGTGCCACCAGCAGAGATGTGGGATCCTACGAGCAGTACTTC. It yields the protein CATSRDVGSYEQYF.

The chain uses TRBV4-1 and TRBJ1-5; no reliable D call. The germline V gene encodes CDR1 MGHRA and CDR2 YSYEKL. This CDR3 has 14 residues. The ends were cut back, 5 bases at V and 0 bases at J, with 8 bases in the middle. CDR3 in DNA: TGCGCCAGCAGCTTCCCAGCTAGCAATCAGCCCCAGCATTTT. Amino acid sequence: CASSFPASNQPQHF.

A note on this clonotype: One end of the junction varies from germline; a read error may be responsible. The rearrangement joins TRBV9 to TRBJ1-2; TRBD1 matches 10 bases. From germline, CDR1 is SGDLS and CDR2 YYNGEE. CDR3 size: 12 residues. The CDR3 nucleotides read TGTGCCAGCAGCGTAACCGGGACAGGGGCCAACTTC. Its translation: CASSVTGTGANF.

This chain links TRBV27 with TRBJ1-5; possibly TRBD1 for D (6 bases). Germline loops: CDR1 MNHEY, CDR2 SMNVEV (reference sequence). The V end lost 8 bases, the J end lost 3 bases, and 17 bases lay between the germline ends. CDR3 length equals 15 residues. The CDR3 here is CASSRGGGPNQPQHF. The CDR3 nucleotides are TGTGCCAGCTCAAGGGGGGGGGGCCCCAATCAGCCCCAGCATTTT.

This clonotype appeared a few times. The chain links TRBV7-9 to TRBJ2-3; D might be TRBD1 (5 bases). With 7 bases removed from V and 1 base from J, the gap between germline ends came to 18 bases. The germline V gene encodes CDR1 SEHNR and CDR2 FQNEAQ (reference sequence). The CDR3 has 16 residues. This CDR3 is CASTPGGALGTDTQYF. CDR3 in DNA: TGTGCCAGCACCCCGGGTGGGGCCTTGGGCACAGATACGCAGTATTTT.

There are a few counts of this clonotype. The chain recombines TRBV6-5 with TRBJ1-2, with 7 bases identical to TRBD1. The CDR3 has 15 residues. Germline V gene data show CDR1 as MNHEY and CDR2 as SVGAGI. V gave up 2 bases and J gave up 4 bases; unmatched junction bases: 7. In DNA, the CDR3 is TGTGCCAGCAGTTACCCCGACAGGGAAGGCTATGGCTACACCTTC. Translating gives CASSYPDREGYGYTF.